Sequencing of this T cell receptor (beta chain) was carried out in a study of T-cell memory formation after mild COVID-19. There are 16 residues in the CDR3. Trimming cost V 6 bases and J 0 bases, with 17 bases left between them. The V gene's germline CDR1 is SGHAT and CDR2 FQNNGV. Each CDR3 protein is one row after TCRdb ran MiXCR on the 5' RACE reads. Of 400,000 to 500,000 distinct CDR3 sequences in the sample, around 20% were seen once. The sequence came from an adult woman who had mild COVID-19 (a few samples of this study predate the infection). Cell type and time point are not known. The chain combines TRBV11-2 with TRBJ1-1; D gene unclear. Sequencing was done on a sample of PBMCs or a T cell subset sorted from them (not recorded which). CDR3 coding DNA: TGTGCCAGCAGATTCCACGTTCGGGGAGTGAACACTGAAGCTTTCTTT. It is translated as CASRFHVRGVNTEAFF.